These T cell receptor beta chains were read from a single sample in a study of shared T cell receptors in the human thymus. Using immunoSEQ multiplex PCR, the repertoire was profiled, and TCRdb retains in-frame clones only, with some absent. This sample has about 660,000 clones; over 75% occur once, and the top ten carry more than 0.009%. The same sample was also studied in work on human thymus T cells.

Sequenced: thymocytes. The receptors were gathered from a boy under two years old with a congenital heart defect. CDR3s include the opening cysteine and the closing phenylalanine or tryptophan. The order of the fields is CDR3 protein, CDR3 DNA, J gene, clone size, D gene, V gene. A D gene is named only where the DNA matches it firmly. Clone size appears in some rows only: once, few, many, or a class for an expanded clone.

cdr3_aa: CASSEGPDSYEQYF
cdr3_nt: TGTGCCAGCAGTGAAGGCCCAGACTCCTACGAGCAGTACTTC
j_call: TRBJ2-7
clone_size: .
d_call: .
v_call: TRBV25-1

cdr3_aa: CASSSGTRAFF
cdr3_nt: TGTGCCAGCAGTTCCGGGACAAGGGCTTTCTTT
j_call: TRBJ1-1
clone_size: .
d_call: .
v_call: TRBV2

cdr3_aa: CASSLRDRGGQSSYEQYF
cdr3_nt: TGTGCCAGCAGTTTACGGGACAGGGGAGGCCAGAGCTCCTACGAGCAGTACTTC
j_call: TRBJ2-7
clone_size: .
d_call: TRBD1
v_call: TRBV28

cdr3_aa: CASSSRLAGGSNEQFF
cdr3_nt: TGTGCCAGCAGTTCCCGCCTAGCGGGAGGGTCAAATGAGCAGTTCTTC
j_call: TRBJ2-1
clone_size: once
d_call: TRBD2
v_call: TRBV28

cdr3_aa: CATSRRGTGISYEQYF
cdr3_nt: TGTGCCACCAGCAGAAGGGGGACAGGGATCTCCTACGAGCAGTACTTC
j_call: TRBJ2-7
clone_size: .
d_call: TRBD1
v_call: TRBV15

cdr3_aa: CSVEEAKKLGYTF
cdr3_nt: TGCAGCGTTGAAGAGGCCAAGAAACTAGGCTACACCTTC
j_call: TRBJ1-2
clone_size: .
d_call: .
v_call: TRBV29-1

cdr3_aa: CASSLSAKGGEKLFF
cdr3_nt: TGTGCCAGCAGTTTATCTGCGAAGGGAGGAGAAAAACTGTTTTTT
j_call: TRBJ1-4
clone_size: few
d_call: .
v_call: TRBV28

cdr3_aa: CASSLVTERFYNEQFF
cdr3_nt: TGTGCCAGCAGCTTAGTTACAGAGCGGTTCTACAATGAGCAGTTCTTC
j_call: TRBJ2-1
clone_size: .
d_call: .
v_call: TRBV7-2

cdr3_aa: CATSRVETASHTEAFF
cdr3_nt: TGTGCCACCAGCAGAGTTGAAACAGCCTCTCACACTGAAGCTTTCTTT
j_call: TRBJ1-1
clone_size: once
d_call: .
v_call: TRBV15

cdr3_aa: CASSPELTRGFYGYTF
cdr3_nt: TGTGCCAGTAGTCCGGAGCTTACTCGGGGGTTCTATGGCTACACCTTC
j_call: TRBJ1-2
clone_size: .
d_call: .
v_call: TRBV19

cdr3_aa: CASRPNTRRAYEQYF
cdr3_nt: TGTGCCAGCAGGCCCAACACCCGGAGGGCTTACGAGCAGTACTTC
j_call: TRBJ2-7
clone_size: .
d_call: .
v_call: TRBV28

cdr3_aa: CASRYQPASGTEYEQFF
cdr3_nt: TGTGCCAGCAGGTATCAGCCCGCTAGCGGGACCGAATATGAGCAGTTCTTC
j_call: TRBJ2-1
clone_size: .
d_call: TRBD2
v_call: TRBV2

cdr3_aa: CASRGQGGSYEQYF
cdr3_nt: TGTGCCAGCAGGGGCCAGGGAGGCTCCTACGAGCAGTACTTC
j_call: TRBJ2-7
clone_size: .
d_call: .
v_call: TRBV28

cdr3_aa: CASSPSKDTQYF
cdr3_nt: TGTGCCAGCAGCCCTAGCAAAGATACGCAGTATTTT
j_call: TRBJ2-3
clone_size: .
d_call: .
v_call: TRBV7-8

cdr3_aa: CASSPTQGIRRNEQYF
cdr3_nt: TGTGCCAGCAGCCCTACCCAGGGCATTAGGCGGAACGAGCAGTACTTC
j_call: TRBJ2-7
clone_size: .
d_call: .
v_call: TRBV7-9

cdr3_aa: CASSYSPRGFKTQYF
cdr3_nt: TGCGCCAGCAGCTATAGTCCTAGGGGCTTTAAGACCCAGTACTTC
j_call: TRBJ2-5
clone_size: .
d_call: .
v_call: TRBV5-1

cdr3_aa: CASSLVVMGRETQYF
cdr3_nt: TGTGCCAGCAGCTTAGTAGTAATGGGGAGGGAGACCCAGTACTTC
j_call: TRBJ2-5
clone_size: .
d_call: .
v_call: TRBV11-2

cdr3_aa: CASSLNRGYGYTF
cdr3_nt: TGTGCCAGCAGCTTAAACAGGGGCTATGGCTACACCTTC
j_call: TRBJ1-2
clone_size: .
d_call: TRBD1
v_call: TRBV7-9

cdr3_aa: CASSQRNRGRDTGELFF
cdr3_nt: TGCGCCAGCAGCCAGAGAAACAGGGGGCGGGACACCGGGGAGCTGTTTTTT
j_call: TRBJ2-2
clone_size: .
d_call: TRBD1
v_call: TRBV4-1

cdr3_aa: CASSSFQGYYGYTF
cdr3_nt: TGTGCCAGCAGCTCATTTCAGGGGTACTATGGCTACACCTTC
j_call: TRBJ1-2
clone_size: .
d_call: .
v_call: TRBV14

cdr3_aa: CASRESPGINYEQYF
cdr3_nt: TGTGCCAGCCGAGAATCACCGGGAATAAACTACGAGCAGTACTTC
j_call: TRBJ2-7
clone_size: .
d_call: .
v_call: TRBV2

cdr3_aa: CASSKPGTKRGEQFF
cdr3_nt: TGTGCCAGCAGCAAACCCGGGACAAAGCGCGGTGAGCAGTTCTTC
j_call: TRBJ2-1
clone_size: .
d_call: .
v_call: TRBV7-6

cdr3_aa: CAIRTQIGQYNSPLHF
cdr3_nt: TGTGCCATCAGAACCCAGATTGGCCAGTATAATTCACCCCTCCACTTT
j_call: TRBJ1-6
clone_size: .
d_call: .
v_call: TRBV10-3

cdr3_aa: CSVETGGPRNEQFF
cdr3_nt: TGCAGCGTTGAGACGGGGGGGCCGCGGAATGAGCAGTTCTTC
j_call: TRBJ2-1
clone_size: .
d_call: TRBD2
v_call: TRBV29-1

cdr3_aa: CASSDGVAGVLFFRQFF
cdr3_nt: TGTGCCAGCAGTGACGGGGTAGCGGGAGTACTTTTTTTCAGGCAGTTCTTC
j_call: TRBJ2-1
clone_size: .
d_call: TRBD2
v_call: TRBV6-4

cdr3_aa: CASSSRDSHLSKSTDTQYF
cdr3_nt: TGTGCCAGCAGCTCCCGGGACAGTCACTTAAGCAAAAGCACAGATACGCAGTATTTT
j_call: TRBJ2-3
clone_size: .
d_call: TRBD1
v_call: TRBV7-2

cdr3_aa: CASRRENQPQHF
cdr3_nt: TGCGCCAGCAGGAGGGAAAATCAGCCCCAGCATTTT
j_call: TRBJ1-5
clone_size: .
d_call: .
v_call: TRBV10-1

cdr3_aa: CASSLVSGDRGRPYEQYF
cdr3_nt: TGTGCCAGCAGCTTAGTTTCGGGTGACAGGGGGCGTCCCTACGAGCAGTACTTC
j_call: TRBJ2-7
clone_size: .
d_call: TRBD1
v_call: TRBV7-9

cdr3_aa: CASSIGYPGWTEAFF
cdr3_nt: TGTGCCAGTAGTATAGGTTACCCGGGATGGACTGAAGCTTTCTTT
j_call: TRBJ1-1
clone_size: .
d_call: .
v_call: TRBV19

cdr3_aa: CASSQDHTSGEKDTQYF
cdr3_nt: TGCGCCAGCAGCCAAGACCACACTAGCGGGGAGAAGGATACGCAGTATTTT
j_call: TRBJ2-3
clone_size: .
d_call: TRBD2
v_call: TRBV4-3

cdr3_aa: CASSQVTGLNYNEQFF
cdr3_nt: TGCGCCAGCAGCCAAGTTACGGGTCTTAACTACAATGAGCAGTTCTTC
j_call: TRBJ2-1
clone_size: once
d_call: .
v_call: TRBV4-1

cdr3_aa: CASSTRVEGEQYF
cdr3_nt: TGTGCCAGCAGTACCAGGGTGGAGGGCGAGCAGTACTTC
j_call: TRBJ2-7
clone_size: .
d_call: .
v_call: TRBV6-5

cdr3_aa: CASSRRVAITGELFF
cdr3_nt: TGCGCCAGCAGCCGGCGGGTAGCGATCACCGGGGAGCTGTTTTTT
j_call: TRBJ2-2
clone_size: .
d_call: .
v_call: TRBV4-3

cdr3_aa: CATSRGTGGITDTQYF
cdr3_nt: TGTGCCACCAGCAGAGGGACAGGGGGGATCACAGATACGCAGTATTTT
j_call: TRBJ2-3
clone_size: .
d_call: TRBD1
v_call: TRBV15

cdr3_aa: CASSPELELRGVRYEQYF
cdr3_nt: TGCGCCAGCAGCCCCGAATTGGAACTCAGGGGGGTACGCTACGAGCAGTACTTC
j_call: TRBJ2-7
clone_size: .
d_call: .
v_call: TRBV4-3

cdr3_aa: CASSHGYLNSSSTDTQYF
cdr3_nt: TGTGCCAGCAGCCACGGTTATCTGAACAGCTCTAGCACAGATACGCAGTATTTT
j_call: TRBJ2-3
clone_size: .
d_call: .
v_call: TRBV11-2

cdr3_aa: CASSTPANYGYTF
cdr3_nt: TGTGCCAGTAGTACTCCAGCTAACTATGGCTACACCTTC
j_call: TRBJ1-2
clone_size: .
d_call: .
v_call: TRBV19

cdr3_aa: CASVGTGVNQPQHF
cdr3_nt: TGTGCCAGCGTCGGGACAGGTGTTAATCAGCCCCAGCATTTT
j_call: TRBJ1-5
clone_size: .
d_call: TRBD1
v_call: TRBV28

cdr3_aa: CASSLDGRGSYEQYF
cdr3_nt: TGCGCCAGCAGCTTGGATGGGAGAGGCTCCTACGAGCAGTACTTC
j_call: TRBJ2-7
clone_size: once
d_call: .
v_call: TRBV5-1

cdr3_aa: CASSQEGQGQNIQYF
cdr3_nt: TGCGCCAGCAGCCAAGAGGGACAGGGCCAAAACATTCAGTACTTC
j_call: TRBJ2-4
clone_size: once
d_call: TRBD1
v_call: TRBV4-1

cdr3_aa: CATSREEGRGFENYGYTF
cdr3_nt: TGTGCCACCAGCAGAGAGGAAGGAAGAGGGTTTGAAAACTATGGCTACACCTTC
j_call: TRBJ1-2
clone_size: .
d_call: .
v_call: TRBV15

cdr3_aa: CASVLFSLIAPTSYEQYF
cdr3_nt: TGTGCCAGCGTTTTATTCTCCTTAATCGCGCCTACTTCCTACGAGCAGTACTTC
j_call: TRBJ2-7
clone_size: .
d_call: .
v_call: TRBV27

cdr3_aa: CASSAQGNQPQHF
cdr3_nt: TGTGCCAGCAGCGCCCAGGGAAATCAGCCCCAGCATTTT
j_call: TRBJ1-5
clone_size: .
d_call: .
v_call: TRBV2

cdr3_aa: CASRRGGKNTEAFF
cdr3_nt: TGTGCCAGTAGGAGGGGGGGCAAGAACACTGAAGCTTTCTTT
j_call: TRBJ1-1
clone_size: .
d_call: .
v_call: TRBV19

cdr3_aa: CASSVSSGMNGNEQFF
cdr3_nt: TGTGCCAGCAGCGTATCTAGCGGGATGAATGGGAATGAGCAGTTCTTC
j_call: TRBJ2-1
clone_size: .
d_call: TRBD2
v_call: TRBV27

cdr3_aa: CASSPDRTDTSYEQYF
cdr3_nt: TGTGCCAGCAGTCCGGACAGGACTGATACTTCCTACGAGCAGTACTTC
j_call: TRBJ2-7
clone_size: .
d_call: TRBD1
v_call: TRBV27

cdr3_aa: CASSPGGTGAGELFF
cdr3_nt: TGCGCCAGCAGCCCCGGCGGGACAGGGGCCGGGGAGCTGTTTTTT
j_call: TRBJ2-2
clone_size: .
d_call: TRBD1
v_call: TRBV4-3

cdr3_aa: CTSNSRPGSSSYNSPLHF
cdr3_nt: TGTACCAGCAACTCTCGTCCGGGGTCGAGCTCCTATAATTCACCCCTCCACTTT
j_call: TRBJ1-6
clone_size: .
d_call: .
v_call: TRBV28

cdr3_aa: CANQRLADQETQYF
cdr3_nt: TGTGCCAATCAGAGATTAGCGGACCAAGAGACCCAGTACTTC
j_call: TRBJ2-5
clone_size: .
d_call: .
v_call: TRBV6-1

cdr3_aa: CASSLGLAGGSTDTQYF
cdr3_nt: TGTGCCAGCAGCCTGGGACTAGCGGGAGGTAGCACAGATACGCAGTATTTT
j_call: TRBJ2-3
clone_size: .
d_call: TRBD2
v_call: TRBV7-9

cdr3_aa: CASSPGGTDSYEQYF
cdr3_nt: TGTGCCAGCAGCCCGGGCGGGACAGACTCCTACGAGCAGTACTTC
j_call: TRBJ2-7
clone_size: .
d_call: .
v_call: TRBV7-2

cdr3_aa: CASSHGLAGGYEQYF
cdr3_nt: TGTGCCAGTAGTCACGGACTAGCGGGAGGCTACGAGCAGTACTTC
j_call: TRBJ2-7
clone_size: .
d_call: TRBD2
v_call: TRBV19

cdr3_aa: CASSQDDRGIAKNIQYF
cdr3_nt: TGCGCCAGCAGCCAAGATGATAGGGGAATAGCCAAAAACATTCAGTACTTC
j_call: TRBJ2-4
clone_size: .
d_call: .
v_call: TRBV4-1

cdr3_aa: CATGDRVSYEQYF
cdr3_nt: TGTGCCACTGGGGACAGGGTCTCCTACGAGCAGTACTTC
j_call: TRBJ2-7
clone_size: .
d_call: TRBD1
v_call: TRBV6-1

cdr3_aa: CASSSGTGLEPQHF
cdr3_nt: TGTGCCAGCAGTTCAGGGACAGGACTAGAGCCCCAGCATTTT
j_call: TRBJ1-5
clone_size: .
d_call: TRBD1
v_call: TRBV28